Listed below are T cell receptor beta chains from one sample, sequenced in a study of Ad26.COV2.S vaccination and SARS-CoV-2 variants. Libraries were prepared by immunoSEQ multiplex PCR; TCRdb keeps only in-frame clonotypes and omits some of them. Altogether hundreds of thousands of clones are present, less than 90% being singletons, with the ten largest covering about 6.4%. Source: peripheral blood, taken in a trial of Ad26.COV2.S vaccine versus placebo. The receptors come from a person aged 18-65 years who received the Ad26.COV2.S COVID-19 vaccine or a placebo. Both conserved end residues are trimmed from each CDR3. Fields, in order: J gene, V gene, CDR3 protein.

TRBJ1-1,TRBV7-2,ASSFFAGADAF
TRBJ1-6,TRBV19,ASSSGANNSPLH
TRBJ2-2,TRBV10-3,AISESGPGGHGELF
TRBJ1-2,TRBV6-5,ASIVGGNGYT
TRBJ1-2,TRBV7-3,ASSLEGGYGYT
TRBJ2-3,TRBV11-3,ASSYGGGVADTQY
TRBJ1-1,TRBV6-2/TRBV6-3,ASSYPTGDGSVNTEAF
TRBJ1-3,TRBV27,ASSSRNDRNTIY
TRBJ2-5,TRBV6-6,ASSYGGVQETQY
TRBJ1-1,TRBV28,ASSPDLTEAF
TRBJ1-1,TRBV19,ASSILVQGAEAF
TRBJ1-1,TRBV18,ASSFSPPSIFSEAF
TRBJ1-2,TRBV7-6,ASSSPGQGNYGYT
TRBJ1-2,TRBV7-2,ASSPYKGKGYGYT
TRBJ1-1,TRBV4-3,ASSPRQGGTEAF
TRBJ1-2,TRBV7-2,ASSLGGGDRYT
TRBJ2-5,TRBV3-1/TRBV3-2,ASSLRKLSQETQY
TRBJ1-1,TRBV7-3,ASSLKRQGGNTEAF
TRBJ2-7,TRBV6-5,ASSRTLYEQY
TRBJ1-6,TRBV16,ASSQLTENSPLH
TRBJ2-2,TRBV4-2,ASSPAGRANTGELF
TRBJ1-5,TRBV4-1,ASSQGQGLNQPQH